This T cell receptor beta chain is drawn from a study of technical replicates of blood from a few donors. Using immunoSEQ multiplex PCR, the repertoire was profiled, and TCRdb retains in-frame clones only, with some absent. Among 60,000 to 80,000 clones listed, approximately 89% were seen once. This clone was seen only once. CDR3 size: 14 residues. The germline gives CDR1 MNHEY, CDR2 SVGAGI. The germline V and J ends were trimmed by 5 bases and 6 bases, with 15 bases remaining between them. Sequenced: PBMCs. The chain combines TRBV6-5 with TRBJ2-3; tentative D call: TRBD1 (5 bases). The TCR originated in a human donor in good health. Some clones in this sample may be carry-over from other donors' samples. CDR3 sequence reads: CASSRGGEMDTQYF. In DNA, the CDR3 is TGTGCCAGCAGTAGGGGCGGAGAAATGGATACGCAGTATTTT.